This passage covers 19 T cell receptor beta chains from one sample sequenced in a study of radiotherapy plus CTLA-4 blockade in lung cancer. Sequenced by immunoSEQ multiplex PCR; TCRdb stores in-frame clones only, minus some. Among 95,000 to 150,000 clones, approximately 90% were seen once, and the ten largest hold under 8%. The material was peripheral blood, obtained from a patient treated with radiotherapy plus ipilimumab. The receptor set was obtained from a human donor with non-small cell lung cancer that progressed on radiotherapy plus ipilimumab.

This clone was seen once. The chain uses TRBV2 and TRBJ1-2; D gene unclear. The germline V and J ends were trimmed by 2 bases and 2 bases, with 6 bases remaining between them. CDR3 length: 13 residues. CDR1 SNHLY and CDR2 FYNNEI come from the germline V gene. The CDR3 loop reads CASSEWVNYGYTF. CDR3 DNA: TGTGCCAGCAGTGAATGGGTAAACTATGGCTACACCTTC. The full variable domain, rest sourced from reference TRBV2 and TRBJ1-2, is EPEVTQTPSHQVTQMGQEVILRCVPISNHLYFYWYRQILGQKVEFLVSFYNNEISEKSEIFDDQFSVERPDGSNFTLKIRSTKLEDSAMYFCASSEWVNYGYTFGSGTRLTVV.

This clone is a singleton in its sample. The chain links TRBV5-1 to TRBJ2-5; TRBD1 or TRBD2 may be the D gene (5 bases each). Looked up from germline, CDR1 is SGHRS and CDR2 is YFSETQ. V dropped 1 base and J dropped 3 bases, with 13 bases sitting between them. The CDR3 loop spans 15 amino acids. The DNA of the CDR3 is TGCGCCAGCAGCTTGTTACGCCAGGGAGAAGAGACCCAGTACTTC. This translates into CASSLLRQGEETQYF. Using reference TRBV5-1 and TRBJ2-5 for the parts outside the CDR3, the full variable domain is KAGVTQTPRYLIKTRGQQVTLSCSPISGHRSVSWYQQTPGQGLQFLFEYFSETQRNKGNFPGRFSGRQFSNSRSEMNVSTLELGDSALYLCASSLLRQGEETQYFGPGTRLLVL.

This clone occurred once. The chain recombines TRBV7-2 with TRBJ1-1, with TRBD1 identical over 8 bases. The CDR3 is 16 amino acids. Germline V lookup: CDR1 SGHTA, CDR2 FQGNSA. With V trimmed by 5 bases and J by 5 bases, 13 bases remained unmatched. As DNA, the CDR3 is TGTGCCAGCAGCCCCTATGGACAGGGATTAAGGACTGAAGCTTTCTTT. Encoded protein: CASSPYGQGLRTEAFF.

The gene calls are TRBV9 and TRBJ2-7, with TRBD1 matching over 10 bases. Germline V gene data show CDR1 as SGDLS and CDR2 as YYNGEE. CDR3 length: 16 amino acids. Unmatched junction bases numbered 9, after V lost 0 bases and J lost 6 bases. In nucleotides, the CDR3 is TGTGCCAGCAGCGTAGCCTCCGGGACAGGGGTCTCCGAGCAGTACTTC. Residues: CASSVASGTGVSEQYF.

This clone was observed once. The chain joins TRBV4-1 to TRBJ2-7, with 8 bases matching TRBD2. The V and J ends lost 1 base and 1 base, in that order; junction bases with no gene match: 15. Germline assignment: CDR1 MGHRA and CDR2 YSYEKL. This CDR3 is 19 amino acids long. CDR3 loop: CASSQVFGVGGEESYEQYF. CDR3 DNA sequence: TGCGCCAGCAGCCAAGTCTTTGGGGTCGGGGGGGAGGAATCCTACGAGCAGTACTTC.

V usage is TRBV5-4 and J usage is TRBJ2-7; weak D call: TRBD2 (7 bases). Trimming left V 2 bases short and J 4 bases short, with 13 bases between. Germline V gene lookup returns CDR1 SGHNT and CDR2 YYREEE (reference sequence). The CDR3 loop spans 14 amino acids. The CDR3 region is CASSFFAGAYEQYF. In DNA, the CDR3 is TGTGCCAGCAGCTTTTTTGCGGGGGCGTACGAGCAGTACTTC. Looking up the rest from reference TRBV5-4 and TRBJ2-7 gives the full variable domain: ETGVTQSPTHLIKTRGQQVTLRCSSQSGHNTVSWYQQALGQGPQFIFQYYREEENGRGNFPPRFSGLQFPNYSSELNVNALELDDSALYLCASSFFAGAYEQYFGPGTRLTVT.

This chain uses TRBV13 with TRBJ1-1; TRBD1 matches at 9 bases. The length of the CDR3 is 17 residues. V lost 5 bases and J lost 6; bases outside the gene matches: 16. Germline V lookup: CDR1 PRHDT, CDR2 FYEKMQ (reference sequence). The CDR3, as DNA: TGTGCCAGCAGCCTAGATCGGGGCCGGGACAGGGAGTCTGAAGCTTTCTTT. It specifies CASSLDRGRDRESEAFF. Drawing the rest from reference TRBV13 and TRBJ1-1, the complete variable domain is AAGVIQSPRHLIKEKRETATLKCYPIPRHDTVYWYQQGPGQDPQFLISFYEKMQSDKGSIPDRFSAQQFSDYHSELNMSSLELGDSALYFCASSLDRGRDRESEAFFGQGTRLTVV.

This rearrangement joins TRBV18 to TRBJ1-2, with 8 bases identical to TRBD1. CDR3 length equals 14 residues. With 6 bases clipped from V and 4 bases from J, the junction kept 7 bases outside the gene matches. In germline, CDR1 is KGHSH, CDR2 LQKENI. The CDR3 coding sequence is TGTGCCAGCTCGGCCGGGACAGGCCTCTATGGCTACACCTTC. This codes for CASSAGTGLYGYTF.

The chain links TRBV19 to TRBJ2-3, with 9 nucleotides matching TRBD2. Trimming at V came to 10 bases and at J to 0 bases, leaving 11 bases not matched to a gene. The germline CDR1 and CDR2 sequences are LNHDA and SQIVND (reference sequence). This CDR3 is built from 16 residues. The CDR3, as DNA: TGTGCCACCTCAGACTTTAGCGGGAGTAGCACAGATACGCAGTATTTT. Protein: CATSDFSGSSTDTQYF.

J is TRBJ1-4 and V is TRBV13; 9 bases agree with TRBD1. V lost 4 bases, J lost 6 bases, and 6 bases stayed unmatched. The CDR3 runs 15 residues. Germline-derived CDR1 and CDR2 are PRHDT and FYEKMQ (reference sequence). CDR3 bases: TGTGCCAGCAGCTCCCGGAGGGACAGGGATGAAAAACTGTTTTTT. Translation gives CASSSRRDRDEKLFF.

This chain uses TRBV2 with TRBJ2-1, with TRBD2 as a possible D gene (5 bases). The CDR3 length is 14 residues. Germline lookup yields CDR1 SNHLY and CDR2 FYNNEI. V lost 4 bases and J 9 bases, leaving 16 bases between the germline ends. CDR3 DNA: TGTGCCAGCAGTGTCGGGGTTCTTCCTTTTGAGCAGTTCTTC. Residues: CASSVGVLPFEQFF.

The chain combines TRBV7-3 with TRBJ1-1; TRBD1 matches 12 bases. Trimming took 5 bases from V and 5 from J; bases not matched to a gene: 15. The CDR3 extends over 18 amino acids. Germline lookup yields CDR1 SGHTA and CDR2 FQGTGA. The DNA of the CDR3 is TGTGCCAGCAGCGAAACCGGGACAGGGGGCCTTTCGAGGACTGAAGCTTTCTTT. Protein product: CASSETGTGGLSRTEAFF.

The V gene is TRBV6-6, the J gene TRBJ2-5, with TRBD2 identical over 7 bases. The V and J ends lost 6 bases and 3 bases, in that order; junction bases with no gene match: 1. There are 12 residues in the CDR3. CDR1 and CDR2 (germline): MNHNY, SVGAGI (reference sequence). The CDR3 is CASSLAEETQYF. The DNA of the CDR3 is TGTGCCAGCAGCCTAGCGGAAGAGACCCAGTACTTC.

The rearrangement links TRBV19 to TRBJ1-1; D ambiguous. V was shortened by 8 bases and J by 1 base, with 11 bases between the two germline ends. The CDR3 is 13 amino acids. Per the germline V gene, CDR1 is LNHDA and CDR2 is SQIVND (reference sequence). DNA of the CDR3: TGTGCCAGTGACGTTGGACGGAACACTGAAGCTTTCTTT. It yields the protein CASDVGRNTEAFF.

The V call is TRBV7-2, the J call TRBJ2-3; 7 nucleotides align to TRBD2. V gave up 5 bases and J gave up 3 bases; unmatched junction bases: 14. Germline CDR1 and CDR2: SGHTA and FQGNSA. This CDR3 is built from 17 residues. The CDR3 DNA sequence: TGTGCCAGCAGCGGATCCCCCGGGACTACGCGAACAGATACGCAGTATTTT. It yields the protein CASSGSPGTTRTDTQYF. The full variable domain, with the rest looked up from reference TRBV7-2 and TRBJ2-3, is GAGVSQSPSNKVTEKGKDVELRCDPISGHTALYWYRQSLGQGLEFLIYFQGNSAPDKSGLPSDRFSAERTGGSVSTLTIQRTQQEDSAVYLCASSGSPGTTRTDTQYFGPGTRLTVL.

The chain carries TRBV10-1 and TRBJ2-1; a weak D match, TRBD2 (5 bases). This CDR3 is built from 15 residues. Between the trimmed V and J ends, which lost 5 bases and 9 bases, there was a span of 20 bases. In germline, CDR1 is WNHNN, CDR2 SYGVQD (reference sequence). The CDR3 loop is CASSYGDPSEGEQFF. The CDR3 DNA follows: TGCGCCAGCAGTTATGGAGACCCGTCCGAGGGTGAGCAGTTCTTC.

This clone came up once. V and J are TRBV5-4 and TRBJ1-1; no clear D. Germline CDR1 and CDR2: SGHNT and YYREEE (reference sequence). The V end lost 3 bases, the J end lost 0 bases, and 12 bases lay between the germline ends. The CDR3 length is 15 residues. For the CDR3, the DNA is TGTGCCAGCAGCTCAGGCACAAGGTTGAACACTGAAGCTTTCTTT. It codes for CASSSGTRLNTEAFF.

The chain uses TRBV12-5 and TRBJ2-1; 7 positions agree with TRBD2. Germline lookup yields CDR1 LGHNT and CDR2 FRNRAP. This CDR3 spans 17 amino acids. V lost 3 bases and J lost 9; bases outside the gene matches: 17. DNA of the CDR3: TGTGCTAGTGGTTTTCGGGCAGACCAGTACTTAGCGGGTGAGCAGTTCTTC. It specifies CASGFRADQYLAGEQFF.

This sequence joins TRBV30 and TRBJ1-4; possibly TRBD1 for D (6 bases). The V gene lost 0 bases and the J gene lost 2 bases, with 22 bases spanning the gap. The CDR3 runs 19 residues. Germline V gene data show CDR1 as GTSNPN and CDR2 as SVGIG (reference sequence). CDR3 DNA sequence: TGTGCCTGGAGTGTACTAAAGGGGGAAGGCACGGCGACTAATGAAAAACTGTTTTTT. This sequence encodes CAWSVLKGEGTATNEKLFF. The complete variable domain, with remaining parts taken from reference TRBV30 and TRBJ1-4, reads SQTIHQWPATLVQPVGSPLSLECTVEGTSNPNLYWYRQAAGRGLQLLFYSVGIGQISSEVPQNLSASRPQDRQFILSSKKLLLSDSGFYLCAWSVLKGEGTATNEKLFFGSGTQLSVL.